This TCR beta chain came from a study of T cell changes during pregnancy in multiple sclerosis. The table came from immunoSEQ multiplex PCR; TCRdb's copy has only in-frame clones and leaves some out. The sample lists about 70,000 clones, approximately 90% occurring once. V gave up 0 bases and J gave up 0 bases; unmatched junction bases: 13. Germline V gives CDR1 LGHNA, CDR2 YSLEER. The CDR3 consists of 20 residues. This TCR derives from a female donor in good health, enrolled as a control in a pregnancy study. The sample here was peripheral blood, taken in the second trimester of pregnancy. The chain couples TRBV4-3 to TRBJ2-5, with TRBD2 matching over 10 bases. The CDR3 spells CASSQEPSGGGRRYQETQYF. The CDR3 DNA sequence: TGCGCCAGCAGCCAAGAACCCAGCGGGGGGGGGAGGCGGTACCAAGAGACCCAGTACTTC.